The 28 T cell receptor beta chains below all came from one sample that was sequenced in a study of blood T cell repertoires in COVID-19. TCRdb's copy holds only in-frame clones and misses some; the assay was immunoSEQ multiplex PCR. The repertoire holds about 150,000 clones, with 65% to 85% as singletons. Sequencing was carried out using PBMCs or T cells enriched from blood (not recorded which). These TCRs come from a woman aged 50 to 65 who had been exposed to COVID-19.

The genes are TRBV29-1 and TRBJ1-2; 9 bases map to TRBD1. Losses at the gene ends were 4 bases for V and 8 bases for J; bases not matched to a gene: 14. The CDR3 covers 15 residues. Per the germline V gene, CDR1 is SQVTM and CDR2 is ANQGSEA. The CDR3 loop is CSVAGGQGSRGGYTF. The CDR3 nucleotides are TGCAGCGTTGCGGGGGGACAGGGATCCAGGGGAGGCTACACCTTC.

This rearrangement joins TRBV18 to TRBJ1-5; TRBD1 is a possible D gene (6 bases). Trimming pared 3 bases from V and 8 bases from J, leaving 11 bases between. This CDR3 is 13 amino acids long. Germline CDR1 and CDR2: KGHSH and LQKENI. CDR3 loop: CASSPARDKPQHF. The CDR3 nucleotides read TGTGCCAGCTCACCGGCGAGGGACAAGCCCCAGCATTTT.

This clone was seen more than once but under ten times. V and J are TRBV6-2 or TRBV6-3 and TRBJ2-7; 7 bases fit TRBD1. With V trimmed by 6 bases and J by 3 bases, 11 bases remained unmatched. Germline values: CDR1 MNHEY, CDR2 SVGEGT. The CDR3 runs to 15 residues. CDR3 residues: CASSRRGQLDYEQYF. The CDR3 nucleotides are TGTGCCAGCAGCCGTCGGGGACAGCTAGACTACGAGCAGTACTTC.

This chain uses TRBV2 with TRBJ2-5; 14 positions match TRBD2. The germline V gene encodes CDR1 SNHLY and CDR2 FYNNEI. This CDR3 is 16 amino acids long. J lost 2 bases, V lost 6 bases, and 5 bases had no gene match. CDR3 sequence (DNA): TGTGCCAGCAGCCTCGGACTAGCGGGGGGACAAGAGACCCAGTACTTC. As protein: CASSLGLAGGQETQYF.

The V gene is TRBV7-6, the J gene TRBJ2-5, with 7 bases aligning to TRBD2. Germline loops: CDR1 SGHVS, CDR2 FNYEAQ. CDR3 size: 17 residues. The V and J ends lost 3 bases and 1 base, in that order; junction bases with no gene match: 11. CDR3 protein: CASSLIPPGEGQETQYF. CDR3 coding DNA: TGTGCCAGCAGCTTGATCCCCCCGGGGGAGGGCCAAGAGACCCAGTACTTC. Drawing the rest from reference TRBV7-6 and TRBJ2-5, the complete variable domain is GAGVSQSPRYKVTKRGQDVALRCDPISGHVSLYWYRQALGQGPEFLTYFNYEAQQDKSGLPNDRFSAERPEGSISTLTIQRTEQRDSAMYRCASSLIPPGEGQETQYFGPGTRLLVL.

The V gene is TRBV7-6, the J gene TRBJ2-3; a weak D match, TRBD1 (5 bases). Trimming left V 1 base short and J 0 bases short, with 17 bases between. This CDR3 has 18 residues. Germline CDR1 and CDR2: SGHVS and FNYEAQ. In DNA form, the CDR3 reads TGTGCCAGCAGCTTAGGTCAGGCAAGGGGCTATAGCACAGATACGCAGTATTTT. Its translation is CASSLGQARGYSTDTQYF.

The rearrangement links TRBV19 to TRBJ2-1; TRBD2 agrees at 9 bases. CDR1 LNHDA and CDR2 SQIVND come from the germline V gene (reference sequence). The CDR3 is made up of 17 amino acids. V gave up 1 base and J gave up 5 bases; unmatched junction bases: 9. CDR3 nucleotides: TGTGCCAGTAGTATAGGAACGGCGGGGGGGCCACACAATGAGCAGTTCTTC. Translation: CASSIGTAGGPHNEQFF.

The chain couples TRBV30 to TRBJ1-5; D gene unclear. Per the germline V gene, CDR1 is GTSNPN and CDR2 is SVGIG (reference sequence). The V gene lost 3 bases and the J gene lost 0 bases, with 18 bases spanning the gap. The CDR3 sequence is 17 residues long. CDR3 region: CAWSAGKGGYSNQPQHF. In DNA, the CDR3 is TGTGCCTGGAGCGCTGGCAAAGGAGGGTATAGCAATCAGCCCCAGCATTTT. The complete variable domain, with remaining parts taken from reference TRBV30 and TRBJ1-5, reads SQTIHQWPATLVQPVGSPLSLECTVEGTSNPNLYWYRQAAGRGLQLLFYSVGIGQISSEVPQNLSASRPQDRQFILSSKKLLLSDSGFYLCAWSAGKGGYSNQPQHFGDGTRLSIL.

This chain connects TRBV2 to TRBJ1-6; TRBD1 matches at 8 bases. The V segment lost 6 bases and the J segment 7 bases; nucleotides outside the gene matches: 17. Looked up from germline, CDR1 is SNHLY and CDR2 is FYNNEI. The CDR3 covers 18 residues. CDR3: CASRERTLTGAPNSPLHF. The CDR3 nucleotides read TGTGCCAGCAGGGAAAGGACCCTGACAGGGGCCCCCAATTCACCCCTCCACTTT.

J is TRBJ1-5 and V is TRBV2; D may be TRBD1 (5 bases). The CDR3 covers 15 residues. From germline, CDR1 is SNHLY and CDR2 FYNNEI. Trimming removed 4 bases at V and 3 bases at J, with 13 bases between. The CDR3, as DNA: TGTGCCAGCAGTGTATCCAGGGTAGACAATCAGCCCCAGCATTTT. Protein: CASSVSRVDNQPQHF.

This chain connects TRBV5-1 to TRBJ2-3, with 8 bases identical to TRBD2. V was clipped by 4 bases and J by 0 bases; unmatched bases: 4. Germline-derived CDR1 and CDR2 are SGHRS and YFSETQ. The CDR3 is 15 residues long. CDR3 residues: CASSLIAGSTDTQYF. The DNA for the CDR3 is TGCGCCAGCAGCCTCATAGCGGGAAGCACAGATACGCAGTATTTT.

V usage is TRBV9 and J usage is TRBJ1-6, with TRBD1 matching 9 bases. Per the germline V gene, CDR1 is SGDLS and CDR2 is YYNGEE. V lost 3 bases and J lost 11; bases outside the gene matches: 9. CDR3 length equals 15 residues. The CDR3: CASSAGDRDVPPLHF. CDR3 nucleotide sequence: TGTGCCAGCAGCGCGGGGGACAGGGATGTACCACCCCTCCACTTT.

The chain carries TRBV14 and TRBJ1-2, with D possibly being TRBD1 (5 bases). From germline, CDR1 is SGHDN and CDR2 FVKESK. There are 16 residues in the CDR3. V shed 5 bases and J shed 4 bases, with 20 bases lying between them. For the CDR3, the DNA is TGTGCCAGCAGCTTAACCCAGGGAGGAAGGGGCTATGGCTACACCTTC. It translates to CASSLTQGGRGYGYTF.

J is TRBJ2-1 and V is TRBV7-9; D remains ambiguous. The V gene lost 5 bases and the J gene lost 8 bases, with 16 bases spanning the gap. Germline lookup yields CDR1 SEHNR and CDR2 FQNEAQ (reference sequence). This CDR3 has 14 residues. This CDR3 is CASSPIRNRDEQFF. The CDR3 region has the DNA TGTGCCAGCAGCCCAATTCGGAACCGGGATGAGCAGTTCTTC.

V usage is TRBV9 and J usage is TRBJ1-4; TRBD1 is a possible D gene (5 bases). Germline loops: CDR1 SGDLS, CDR2 YYNGEE. V was shortened by 0 bases and J by 1 base, with 10 bases between the two germline ends. There are 16 residues in the CDR3. The CDR3 here is CASSVGQGVTNEKLFF. DNA for the CDR3: TGTGCCAGCAGCGTAGGCCAGGGCGTAACTAATGAAAAACTGTTTTTT.

The chain links TRBV5-1 to TRBJ1-1; D may be TRBD1 (6 bases). V dropped 2 bases and J dropped 5 bases, with 7 bases sitting between them. This CDR3 has 12 residues. The V gene's germline CDR1 is SGHRS and CDR2 YFSETQ. DNA of the CDR3: TGCGCCAGCAGCTTACAGGGTACTGAAGCTTTCTTT. This codes for CASSLQGTEAFF.

The chain employs TRBV7-9 and TRBJ2-3; D is possibly TRBD1 (6 bases). V lost 1 base, J lost 2 bases, and 10 bases lay in between. Germline CDR1 and CDR2: SEHNR and FQNEAQ (reference sequence). The CDR3 totals 15 residues. DNA of the CDR3: TGTGCCAGCAGCTTAGGGGGGCGGGCCACAGATACGCAGTATTTT. It specifies CASSLGGRATDTQYF.

The CDR3 here is CASIRRQSERAEAFF. CDR3 DNA sequence: TGTGCCAGCATTCGGAGACAGTCGGAACGGGCTGAAGCTTTCTTT. The chain links TRBV27 to TRBJ1-1, with D perhaps TRBD1 (5 bases). Germline V CDR1 and CDR2: MNHEY, SMNVEV (reference sequence). This CDR3 region has 15 residues. Trimming shortened V by 7 bases and J by 6 bases, and 21 bases separated the two germline ends.

The CDR3 DNA follows: TGTGCCAGCAGCTCAGAATATAGCAATCAGCCCCAGCATTTT. Residues: CASSSEYSNQPQHF. The chain carries TRBV7-9 and TRBJ1-5; unclear D gene. The CDR3 runs 14 residues. V lost 4 bases and J lost 0, with 7 bases in between. CDR1 is SEHNR, CDR2 FQNEAQ, per germline (reference sequence).

This chain joins TRBV19 and TRBJ1-2; D call uncertain. The V end was cut by 0 bases, the J end by 4 bases, with 6 bases between. The CDR3 contains 13 residues. Germline-derived CDR1 and CDR2 are LNHDA and SQIVND (reference sequence). CDR3 in DNA: TGTGCCAGTAGTATAGATCGGGGCTATGGCTACACCTTC. Translation: CASSIDRGYGYTF.

This sequence joins TRBV9 and TRBJ1-4; D is uncertain. CDR3 length: 13 amino acids. The germline V and J ends were trimmed by 3 bases and 6 bases, with 9 bases remaining between them. Germline loops: CDR1 SGDLS, CDR2 YYNGEE. The CDR3 nucleotides are TGTGCCAGCAGCGCGACTTTGGATGAAAAACTGTTTTTT. Its protein product is CASSATLDEKLFF.

V and J are TRBV7-2 and TRBJ2-7; tentatively, D is TRBD1 (6 bases). Germline V gene lookup returns CDR1 SGHTA and CDR2 FQGNSA. Deletions cut 4 bases from V and 0 bases from J, with 10 bases between. The CDR3 loop spans 14 amino acids. CDR3 coding DNA: TGTGCCAGCAGCTCCCAGGGGAGCTCCTACGAGCAGTACTTC. Translation: CASSSQGSSYEQYF.

The chain recombines TRBV2 with TRBJ1-6; TRBD1 matches at 8 bases. CDR1 and CDR2 (germline): SNHLY, FYNNEI. V was clipped by 6 bases and J by 10 bases; unmatched bases: 8. The CDR3 consists of 14 residues. The CDR3 nucleotides are TGTGCCAGCAGCAGGGGGCAGGAGGGCTCACCCCTCCACTTT. Translated, it gives CASSRGQEGSPLHF.

Details on this clone: One junction end does not reproduce the germline sequence, and a read error may be involved. The gene calls are TRBV12-3 or TRBV12-4 and TRBJ1-1; 7 bases map to TRBD1. The length of the CDR3 is 12 residues. CDR3 sequence: CASSLDRGLTIF. CDR3 DNA: TGTGCCAGCAGTTTAGACAGGGGCCTTACTATCTTT.

The chain combines TRBV3-1 (or the pseudogene TRBV3-2) with TRBJ2-7; D possibly corresponds to TRBD1 (5 bases). CDR3 length: 13 amino acids. Germline CDR1 reads LGHDT; CDR2 reads YNNKEL (reference sequence). Between the trimmed V and J ends, which lost 6 bases and 1 base, there was a span of 10 bases. CDR3 protein: CASRTESSYEQYF. DNA for the CDR3: TGTGCCAGCAGGACAGAGAGTTCCTACGAGCAGTACTTC.

J is TRBJ2-7 and V is TRBV10-1, with 12 bases matching TRBD2. CDR1 and CDR2 (germline): WNHNN, SYGVQD (reference sequence). V trimming: 6 bases; J trimming: 0 bases; junction bases outside the gene matches: 6. The CDR3 totals 16 residues. The CDR3 DNA is TGCGCCAGCAGAGCTAGCGGGGGGGAGAGCTCCTACGAGCAGTACTTC. Protein: CASRASGGESSYEQYF.

The genes are TRBV7-6 and TRBJ2-3; the match to TRBD2 covers 10 bases. CDR1 and CDR2 (germline): SGHVS, FNYEAQ. V lost 6 bases and J lost 0; bases outside the gene matches: 9. CDR3 size: 17 residues. The CDR3 sequence: CASRRGSGRASTDTQYF. The CDR3 DNA sequence: TGTGCCAGCAGACGGGGCAGCGGGAGGGCTAGCACAGATACGCAGTATTTT.

This chain connects TRBV19 to TRBJ2-1; possibly TRBD2 for D (6 bases). This CDR3 region has 15 residues. Germline-derived CDR1 and CDR2 are LNHDA and SQIVND (reference sequence). V was clipped by 3 bases and J by 2 bases, with 11 bases between them. For the CDR3, the DNA is TGTGCCAGTAGTATGGGGGGAACAACCTACAATGAGCAGTTCTTC. It codes for CASSMGGTTYNEQFF.